Listed below are T cell receptor beta chains from one sample, sequenced in a study of cytomegalovirus exposure and HLA in healthy donors. Produced via immunoSEQ multiplex PCR; TCRdb's table is partial and in-frame only. The sample carries 150,000 to 200,000 clones, approximately 85% recorded once. The sequencing sample was made of PBMCs. These receptors were obtained from a girl aged 10 to 17 in good health and CMV-seropositive. Both conserved end residues are part of each CDR3. D genes are given only for firm matches. A row's size may be missing; if present it is once, few, many or a size class.

V gene	D gene	J gene	clone size	CDR3 DNA	CDR3 protein
TRBV7-9	.	TRBJ2-1	.	TGTGCCAGCAGCTTAGGAGTGATCTCCTACAATGAGCAGTTCTTC	CASSLGVISYNEQFF
TRBV9	.	TRBJ2-7	few	TGTGCCAGCAGCGTAGACGGTGGGCGTGAGCAGTACTTC	CASSVDGGREQYF
TRBV11-3	TRBD1	TRBJ1-3	.	TGTGCCAGCAGCTGGGGACAGGGGAGCTCTGGAAACACCATATATTTT	CASSWGQGSSGNTIYF
TRBV6-1	TRBD2	TRBJ2-7	once	TGTGCCAGCGCTAGCGGGGGTCGAGAGCAGTACTTC	CASASGGREQYF
TRBV6-1	.	TRBJ1-4	.	TGTGCCAGCAGTGAGGTCCGGGCAACTAATGAAAAACTGTTTTTT	CASSEVRATNEKLFF
TRBV4-1	.	TRBJ2-7	.	TGCGCCAGCAGCCATCCATACGGGGTACGCGAGCAGTACTTC	CASSHPYGVREQYF
TRBV11-2	.	TRBJ1-6	.	TGTGCCAGCAGCTCTAAATGGGGCGATTCACCCCTCCACTTT	CASSSKWGDSPLHF
TRBV5-4	.	TRBJ1-1	once	TGTGCCAGCAGCCTGTGGGGGGGACGCGGTCGGGACACTGAAGCTTTCTTT	CASSLWGGRGRDTEAFF
TRBV6-6	TRBD1	TRBJ1-5	once	TGTGCCAGCAGTCCAGACAGGGGGCAGCGGCAGCCCCAGCATTTT	CASSPDRGQRQPQHF
TRBV6-1	TRBD1	TRBJ1-4	once	TGTGCCAGCAGTGGAAGGACAGGGGCAACTAATGAAAAACTGTTTTTT	CASSGRTGATNEKLFF
TRBV5-4	.	TRBJ2-3	few	TGTGCCAGCACCCCTTACACAAGCACAGATACGCAGTATTTT	CASTPYTSTDTQYF
TRBV11-2	TRBD2	TRBJ2-1	.	TGTGCCAGCAGCTTAGATCGGGGGTCGGGAGGATTCTTC	CASSLDRGSGGFF
TRBV5-4	.	TRBJ2-7	.	TGTGCCTACCGGGGGTGGAACGAGCAGTACTTC	CAYRGWNEQYF
TRBV5-1	.	TRBJ1-1	.	TGCGCCAGCAGCTTTATTCCAGAGAACACTGAAGCTTTCTTT	CASSFIPENTEAFF
TRBV4-2	TRBD1	TRBJ2-7	.	TGTGCCAGCAGCCAAGGAGGGGGCTCAAAAGGGGAGCAGTACTTC	CASSQGGGSKGEQYF
TRBV28	TRBD1	TRBJ2-1	few	TGTGCCAGCAGTTTGGACAGGGACTACAATGAGCAGTTCTTC	CASSLDRDYNEQFF
TRBV30	.	TRBJ2-4	.	TGTGCCTGGAGAGCGGGAGCCAAAAACATTCAGTACTTC	CAWRAGAKNIQYF
TRBV2	TRBD1	TRBJ1-5	.	TGTGCCAGCAGCGGGAGCACCTTACCTACAGGGGCCCAGCATTTT	CASSGSTLPTGAQHF
TRBV2	TRBD1	TRBJ1-5	.	TGTGCCAGCAGGGTACAGGGGGCAGGGCAGCCCCAGCATTTT	CASRVQGAGQPQHF
TRBV12-5	.	TRBJ2-7	.	TGTGCTAGTGGTTTTACGGGTCTTCTCGGCTACGAGCAGTACTTC	CASGFTGLLGYEQYF
TRBV12-5	TRBD1	TRBJ2-7	.	TGTGCTAGTGGGCAATTAGGACAGGGAGGCGAGCAGTACTTC	CASGQLGQGGEQYF
TRBV11-3	TRBD1	TRBJ2-1	.	TGTGCCAGCAGCCTCAGGGCCAGGGGGTCCTACAATGAGCAGTTCTTC	CASSLRARGSYNEQFF
TRBV9	.	TRBJ2-3	.	TGTGCCAGCAGCCTTGCCCCGGGCACAGATACGCAGTATTTT	CASSLAPGTDTQYF
TRBV4-1	TRBD2	TRBJ2-1	few	TGCGCCAGCAGCCAAGGGGGACTAGCGGGGGGCAGGATTCATGAGCAGTTCTTC	CASSQGGLAGGRIHEQFF
TRBV12-5	TRBD2	TRBJ2-3	.	TGTGCTAGTGGTCGACTAGCGGGGGGCACAGATACGCAGTATTTT	CASGRLAGGTDTQYF
TRBV5-4	.	TRBJ2-4	.	TGTGCCAGCTCCGAGGCAGCGTCGACCAAAAACATTCAGTACTTC	CASSEAASTKNIQYF
TRBV27	.	TRBJ1-1	.	TGTGCCAGCAGTGATGGGTGGGGAGGAAACACTGAAGCTTTCTTT	CASSDGWGGNTEAFF
TRBV19	.	TRBJ1-1	.	TGTGCCAGTAGTTTGACTTACAACACTGAAGCTTTCTTT	CASSLTYNTEAFF
TRBV29-1	.	TRBJ2-3	.	TGCAGCGTCCAGGGGGGAACAGATACGCAGTATTTT	CSVQGGTDTQYF
TRBV27	.	TRBJ1-5	.	TGTGCCAGCAGTTTGGGAGGGGCATACAATCAGCCCCAGCATTTT	CASSLGGAYNQPQHF
TRBV11-1	.	TRBJ2-7	once	TGTGCCAGCAGCTTCTCATCACAAGGGGCCGGGGAGCAGTACTTC	CASSFSSQGAGEQYF
TRBV30	.	TRBJ1-1	.	TGTGCCTGGAGTTATGGCTTTAACACTGAAGCTTTCTTT	CAWSYGFNTEAFF
TRBV10-3	.	TRBJ1-1	.	TGTGCCATCAGTGACGGGGGGGGAGGGACTGAAGCTTTCTTT	CAISDGGGGTEAFF
TRBV19	TRBD1	TRBJ2-1	.	TGTGCCAGTAGCCACTTCATAGAACTCACAGGGGGCAACAATGAGCAGTTCTTC	CASSHFIELTGGNNEQFF
TRBV5-1	.	TRBJ2-2	.	TGCGCCAGCAGACCTACAGGGAACACCGGGGAGCTGTTTTTT	CASRPTGNTGELFF
TRBV12-5	.	TRBJ2-1	once	TGTGCTAGTGGTTTAGGGGTGGATGAGCAGTTCTTC	CASGLGVDEQFF
TRBV5-4	.	TRBJ2-3	.	TGTGCCAGCAGCTTGGAGATTGATAGTTGGGGGCCAGATACGCAGTATTTT	CASSLEIDSWGPDTQYF